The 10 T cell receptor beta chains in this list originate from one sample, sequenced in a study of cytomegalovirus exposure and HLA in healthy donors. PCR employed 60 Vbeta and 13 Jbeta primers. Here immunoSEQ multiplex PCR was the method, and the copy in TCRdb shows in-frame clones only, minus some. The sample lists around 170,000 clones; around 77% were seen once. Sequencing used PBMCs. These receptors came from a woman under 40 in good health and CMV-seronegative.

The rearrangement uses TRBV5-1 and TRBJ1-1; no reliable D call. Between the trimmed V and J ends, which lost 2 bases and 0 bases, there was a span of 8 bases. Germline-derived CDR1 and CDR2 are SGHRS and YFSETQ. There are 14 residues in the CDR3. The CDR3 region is CASSLIEVNTEAFF. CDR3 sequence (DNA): TGCGCCAGCAGCTTAATCGAGGTGAACACTGAAGCTTTCTTT.

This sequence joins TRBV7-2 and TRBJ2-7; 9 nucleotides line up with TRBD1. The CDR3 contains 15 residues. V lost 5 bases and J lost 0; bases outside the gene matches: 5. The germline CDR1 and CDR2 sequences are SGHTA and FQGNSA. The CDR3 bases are TGTGCCAGCAGCCGGACAGGGGAGAGCTCCTACGAGCAGTACTTC. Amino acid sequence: CASSRTGESSYEQYF.

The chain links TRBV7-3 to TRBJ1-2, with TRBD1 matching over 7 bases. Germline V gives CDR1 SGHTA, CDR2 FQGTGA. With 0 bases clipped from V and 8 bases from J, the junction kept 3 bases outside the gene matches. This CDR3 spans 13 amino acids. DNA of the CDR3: TGTGCCAGCAGCTTAACGAGGGGACAGGGCTACACCTTC. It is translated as CASSLTRGQGYTF. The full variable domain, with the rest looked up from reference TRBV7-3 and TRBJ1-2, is GAGVSQTPSNKVTEKGKYVELRCDPISGHTALYWYRQSLGQGPEFLIYFQGTGAADDSGLPNDRFFAVRPEGSVSTLKIQRTERGDSAVYLCASSLTRGQGYTFGSGTRLTVV.

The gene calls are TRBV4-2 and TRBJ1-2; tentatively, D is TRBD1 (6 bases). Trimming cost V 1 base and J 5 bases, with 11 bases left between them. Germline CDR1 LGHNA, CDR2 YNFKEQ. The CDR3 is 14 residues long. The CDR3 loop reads CASSQVAGEYGYTF. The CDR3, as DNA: TGTGCCAGCAGCCAAGTTGCAGGGGAGTATGGCTACACCTTC.

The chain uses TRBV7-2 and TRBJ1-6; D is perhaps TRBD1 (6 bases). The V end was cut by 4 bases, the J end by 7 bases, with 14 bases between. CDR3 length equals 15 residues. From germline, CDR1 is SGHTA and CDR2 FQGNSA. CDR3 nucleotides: TGTGCCAGCAGCTCTCAGACAGGAAGGAATTCACCCCTCCACTTT. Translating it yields CASSSQTGRNSPLHF.

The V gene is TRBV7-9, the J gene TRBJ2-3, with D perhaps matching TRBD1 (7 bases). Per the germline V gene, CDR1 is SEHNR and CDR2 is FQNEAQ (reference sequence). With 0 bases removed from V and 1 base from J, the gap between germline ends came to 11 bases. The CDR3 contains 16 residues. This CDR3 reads CASSLATRGGTDTQYF. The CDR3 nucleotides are TGTGCCAGCAGCTTAGCAACCAGGGGGGGCACAGATACGCAGTATTTT.

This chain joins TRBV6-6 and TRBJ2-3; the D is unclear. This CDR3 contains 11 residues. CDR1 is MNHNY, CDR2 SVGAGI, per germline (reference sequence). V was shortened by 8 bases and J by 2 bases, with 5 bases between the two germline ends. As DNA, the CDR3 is TGTGCCAGCTCTCTCACAGATACGCAGTATTTT. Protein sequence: CASSLTDTQYF.

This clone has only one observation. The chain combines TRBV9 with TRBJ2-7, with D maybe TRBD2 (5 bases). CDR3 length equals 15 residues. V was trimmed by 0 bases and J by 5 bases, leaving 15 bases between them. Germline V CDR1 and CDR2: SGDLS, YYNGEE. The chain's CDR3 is CASSVGVTAGHEQYF. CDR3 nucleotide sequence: TGTGCCAGCAGCGTAGGGGTTACGGCGGGCCACGAGCAGTACTTC. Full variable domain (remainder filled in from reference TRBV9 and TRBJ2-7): DSGVTQTPKHLITATGQRVTLRCSPRSGDLSVYWYQQSLDQGLQFLIQYYNGEERAKGNILERFSAQQFPDLHSELNLSSLELGDSALYFCASSVGVTAGHEQYFGPGTRLTVT.

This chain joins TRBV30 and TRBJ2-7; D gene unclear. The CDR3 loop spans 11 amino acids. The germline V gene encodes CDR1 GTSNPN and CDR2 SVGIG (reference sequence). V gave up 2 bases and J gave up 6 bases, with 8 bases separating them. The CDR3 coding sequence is TGTGCCTGGAGTACACCTTTCGAGCAGTACTTC. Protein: CAWSTPFEQYF.

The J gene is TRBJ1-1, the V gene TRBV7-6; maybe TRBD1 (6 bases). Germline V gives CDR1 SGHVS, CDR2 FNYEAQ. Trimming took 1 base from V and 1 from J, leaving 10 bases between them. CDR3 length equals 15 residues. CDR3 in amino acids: CASSLEGGKNTEAFF. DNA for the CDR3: TGTGCCAGCAGCTTAGAGGGGGGGAAGAACACTGAAGCTTTCTTT.